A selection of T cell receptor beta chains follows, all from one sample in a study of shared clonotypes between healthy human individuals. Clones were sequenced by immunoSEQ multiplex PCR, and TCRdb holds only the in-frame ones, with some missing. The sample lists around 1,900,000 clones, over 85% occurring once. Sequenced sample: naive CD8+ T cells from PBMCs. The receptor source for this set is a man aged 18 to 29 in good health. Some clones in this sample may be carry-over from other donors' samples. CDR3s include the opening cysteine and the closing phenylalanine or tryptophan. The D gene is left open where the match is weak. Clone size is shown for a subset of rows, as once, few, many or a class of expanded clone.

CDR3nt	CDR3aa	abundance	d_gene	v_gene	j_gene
TGTGCCAGCAGTTTGGGGCAGGCCTACAATGAGCAGTTCTTC	CASSLGQAYNEQFF	-	-	TRBV27	TRBJ2-1
TGTGCCAGCAGCCAATCACTAGCGGGTCTTGTCTACGAGCAGTACTTC	CASSQSLAGLVYEQYF	-	TRBD2	TRBV4-2	TRBJ2-7
TGTGCCAGCAGTTACTCAAGCCCGCCTCCGGACGATGGCTACACCTTC	CASSYSSPPPDDGYTF	-	-	TRBV6-5	TRBJ1-2
TGCAGCGTATCAAGGGGGCAGGTAAATGAGCAGTTCTTC	CSVSRGQVNEQFF	-	TRBD1	TRBV29-1	TRBJ2-1
TGTGCCAGCAGCTTAGGGTTCGGACAGGGATACAATGAGCAGTTCTTC	CASSLGFGQGYNEQFF	-	TRBD1	TRBV7-9	TRBJ2-1
TGTGCCAGCAGTTACCGACTGGGGGGAAATCAGCCCCAGCATTTT	CASSYRLGGNQPQHF	-	-	TRBV28	TRBJ1-5
TGTGCCAGCAGCGTAGCAGCCTCTTTAGCCAAAAACATTCAGTACTTC	CASSVAASLAKNIQYF	once	-	TRBV9	TRBJ2-4
TGTGCCTGGAGTGACCTAGGACAGGGCCCTAACAACTATGGCTACACCTTC	CAWSDLGQGPNNYGYTF	-	TRBD1	TRBV30	TRBJ1-2
TGTGCCAGCACCTCTCGAGGGGGCCCACTTAACTACGAGCAGTACTTC	CASTSRGGPLNYEQYF	-	TRBD1	TRBV27	TRBJ2-7
TGTGCCAGCAGTGAGGGACTCCTCTATGAGCAGTTCTTC	CASSEGLLYEQFF	-	-	TRBV6-1	TRBJ2-1
TGTGCCAGCAGTTTATTTCGGTTGGGGACTGAAGCTTTCTTT	CASSLFRLGTEAFF	-	-	TRBV27	TRBJ1-1
TGTGCCAGCAGTTTCGGGGGAGCGGGGTACTACGAGCAGTACTTC	CASSFGGAGYYEQYF	-	TRBD2	TRBV28	TRBJ2-7
TGTGCCAGTATCTTCTCGGTGGGCGGGGCCGGGGAGCTGTTTTTT	CASIFSVGGAGELFF	-	-	TRBV19	TRBJ2-2
TGTGCCAGCAGCTCCCCGGCTTTTCGGGGTCATGAAAAACTGTTTTTT	CASSSPAFRGHEKLFF	-	-	TRBV7-2	TRBJ1-4
TGTGCCAGCAGCTTGTCGGGGCCCGGGGAGCAGTTCTTC	CASSLSGPGEQFF	-	-	TRBV7-8	TRBJ2-1
TGTGCCAGCAGCAAAGACTACAGGGACCGGACGAACTATGGCTACACCTTC	CASSKDYRDRTNYGYTF	-	-	TRBV21-1	TRBJ1-2
TGTGCCAGCAGTTACTCTGCCGGAGCCATGGGAGGCTACACCTTC	CASSYSAGAMGGYTF	-	-	TRBV6-6	TRBJ1-2
TGCGCCAGCAGCCACGCGGAAGGGGCCAGCACAGATACGCAGTATTTT	CASSHAEGASTDTQYF	-	-	TRBV4-1	TRBJ2-3
TGTGCCAGCAGTGAAACCTCCAACCGAGAGCAGTTCTTC	CASSETSNREQFF	-	-	TRBV9	TRBJ2-1
TGTGCCAGCAGTATACAACCCCTAGCCCCCCTGTGGGCCGGGGAGCTGTTTTTT	CASSIQPLAPLWAGELFF	-	-	TRBV27	TRBJ2-2
TGCGCCAGCAGCGCGACAGGGGGCTCCTACAATGAGCAGTTCTTC	CASSATGGSYNEQFF	-	TRBD1	TRBV5-1	TRBJ2-1
TGTGCCAGCAGCTTAGCGCCGGAGGGCGCCCAAGAGACCCAGTACTTC	CASSLAPEGAQETQYF	-	-	TRBV7-8	TRBJ2-5
TGTGCCTGGAACAGGGGTTACGAGACCCAGTACTTC	CAWNRGYETQYF	-	TRBD1	TRBV30	TRBJ2-5
TGTGCCAGCAGCCCCAACCTAGCGGCCCCCACAGATACGCAGTATTTT	CASSPNLAAPTDTQYF	-	TRBD2	TRBV13	TRBJ2-3
TGTGCCAGCAGTGCGTACCCGGGACTGACCGCGAACACCGGGGAGCTGTTTTTT	CASSAYPGLTANTGELFF	-	-	TRBV6-1	TRBJ2-2
TGTGCCAGCAGCTTAGAAGGGGGGGCCTACAATGAGCAGTTCTTC	CASSLEGGAYNEQFF	-	-	TRBV7-9	TRBJ2-1
TGTGCCAGCACCTACAAGTGGGGGGCCTACGAGCAGTACTTC	CASTYKWGAYEQYF	-	-	TRBV7-2	TRBJ2-7
TGTGCCAGCAGTCAGGACAGGGCCGAAGAAAATGAGCAGTTCTTC	CASSQDRAEENEQFF	-	TRBD1	TRBV6-6	TRBJ2-1
TGTGCCAGCAATGGACGGAGCTACGAGCAGTACTTC	CASNGRSYEQYF	once	-	TRBV11-2	TRBJ2-7
TGCAGCGTCCTTTCGTCTGAAGCTTTCTTT	CSVLSSEAFF	-	-	TRBV29-1	TRBJ1-1
TGCGCCAGCTCGCAACCTGATACGCAGTATTTT	CASSQPDTQYF	once	-	TRBV5-1	TRBJ2-3
TGTGCCAGCGCTAGCGGCTCCTACGAGCAGTACTTC	CASASGSYEQYF	-	TRBD2	TRBV11-2	TRBJ2-7
TGTGCCAGCAGCGTAGGAGGACAGGGGGCGAACACTGAAGCTTTCTTT	CASSVGGQGANTEAFF	-	TRBD1	TRBV9	TRBJ1-1
TGTGCCAGCAGTTATAGCGGAACCTACGAGCAGTACTTC	CASSYSGTYEQYF	-	-	TRBV27	TRBJ2-7
TGTGCCAGCAGACGGACGGGGAACACTGAAGCTTTCTTT	CASRRTGNTEAFF	-	-	TRBV14	TRBJ1-1
TGTGCCAGCATACGTAGGCAGGGGGTCGTCCATGAGCAGTTCTTC	CASIRRQGVVHEQFF	-	TRBD1	TRBV2	TRBJ2-1
TGTGCCAGCAGCTTAGACGGGACAGCTTACAATGAGCAGTTCTTC	CASSLDGTAYNEQFF	-	TRBD1	TRBV11-2	TRBJ2-1
TGCGCCAGCAGCACCCGACAGGGCAGCAGGACCCAGTACTTC	CASSTRQGSRTQYF	-	TRBD1	TRBV4-1	TRBJ2-5
TGTGCCTGCCGACTAGCGGGATATTCGGGGGATGAGCAGTTCTTC	CACRLAGYSGDEQFF	once	TRBD2	TRBV27	TRBJ2-1
TGTGCCAGCAGTTTCGCGAACAATGAGCAGTTCTTC	CASSFANNEQFF	-	-	TRBV28	TRBJ2-1
TGTGCCATCGGACAGGTTCTTCAGCCCCAGCATTTT	CAIGQVLQPQHF	-	TRBD1	TRBV15	TRBJ1-5
TGTGCCAGCAAGGGGACTACTACCTACGAGCAGTACTTC	CASKGTTTYEQYF	-	TRBD2	TRBV7-9	TRBJ2-7
TGCGCCAGCAGCCCCGGGGGTGATACGCAGTATTTT	CASSPGGDTQYF	-	-	TRBV5-1	TRBJ2-3
TGTGCCAGTAGTATAGATGGGACAGGGGACAAAGCTTTCTTT	CASSIDGTGDKAFF	-	TRBD1	TRBV19	TRBJ1-1
TGTGCCATCAGTGACTGGAGGGAAGAGACCCAGTACTTC	CAISDWREETQYF	-	-	TRBV10-3	TRBJ2-5